Following are 27 T cell receptor beta chains from one sample sequenced in a study of beta chain features in type 1 diabetes. Investigators reverse transcribed all isolated RNA, so they sequenced expressed TCRB transcripts. Produced via immunoSEQ multiplex PCR; TCRdb's table is partial and in-frame only. The sample gives around 44,000 clones, 50% of which show up once; about 0.25% is in the top ten. What was sequenced was stem cell memory CD4+ T cells from blood. These receptors were taken from a woman between 25 and 40 years old in good health.

The chain combines TRBV7-8 with TRBJ2-7; D is ambiguous. Germline V lookup: CDR1 SGHVS, CDR2 FQNEAQ. The CDR3 totals 15 residues. With 4 bases removed from V and 2 bases from J, the gap between germline ends came to 15 bases. The CDR3 nucleotides read TGTGCCAGCAGCTCACTCGGCGGAAGACCCTACGAGCAGTACTTC. This codes for CASSSLGGRPYEQYF.

This clone was found a few times. The J gene is TRBJ2-3, the V gene TRBV7-6; 13 bases are a match to TRBD2. CDR1 SGHVS and CDR2 FNYEAQ come from the germline V gene. V gave up 4 bases and J gave up 5 bases; unmatched junction bases: 6. The CDR3 length is 16 residues. The CDR3 sequence: CASSSGLAGVIDTQYF. CDR3 in DNA: TGTGCCAGCAGCTCCGGACTAGCGGGAGTGATAGATACGCAGTATTTT.

Ten or more counts support this clone. The chain is built from TRBV5-4 and TRBJ2-1; 7 bases are shared with TRBD2. The V segment lost 4 bases and the J segment 5 bases; nucleotides outside the gene matches: 9. The CDR3 covers 15 residues. CDR1 SGHNT and CDR2 YYREEE come from the germline V gene (reference sequence). The CDR3 loop is CASSATSSWHNEQFF. DNA of the CDR3: TGTGCCAGCAGCGCGACTAGCTCGTGGCACAATGAGCAGTTCTTC.

This chain connects TRBV19 to TRBJ2-1, with D possibly being TRBD2 (5 bases). The germline V and J ends were trimmed by 4 bases and 9 bases, with 10 bases remaining between them. CDR3 length: 12 amino acids. Germline CDR1 is LNHDA and CDR2 is SQIVND (reference sequence). In DNA, the CDR3 is TGTGCCAGTAGTAGCCCTAGCTTTGAGCAGTTCTTC. Protein: CASSSPSFEQFF.

The rearrangement joins TRBV7-2 to TRBJ1-4; D unresolved. Germline CDR1 is SGHTA and CDR2 is FQGNSA. This CDR3 spans 14 amino acids. Trimming left V 6 bases short and J 0 bases short, with 8 bases between. The CDR3 protein is CASRSGTTNEKLFF. As DNA, the CDR3 is TGTGCCAGCAGATCGGGGACAACTAATGAAAAACTGTTTTTT.

V usage is TRBV7-2 and J usage is TRBJ2-5; 11 bases agree with TRBD2. The germline V gene encodes CDR1 SGHTA and CDR2 FQGNSA. V lost 5 bases, J lost 2 bases, and 13 bases stayed unmatched. The CDR3 is made up of 18 amino acids. CDR3 protein: CASSKGTSGFSPQETQYF. The CDR3 coding sequence is TGTGCCAGCAGCAAAGGGACTAGCGGTTTTTCACCGCAAGAGACCCAGTACTTC.

This clone has more than one count but fewer than ten. The chain is built from TRBV6-5 and TRBJ2-5; 9 bases are shared with TRBD1. This CDR3 region has 14 residues. J lost 7 bases, V lost 6 bases, and 9 bases had no gene match. CDR1 and CDR2 from the germline V gene are MNHEY and SVGAGI. CDR3 nucleotides: TGTGCCAGCAGCCCGGGACAGGGCCTCGGGACCCAGTACTTC. Its translation is CASSPGQGLGTQYF.

The genes are TRBV7-9 and TRBJ2-1, with D perhaps matching TRBD2 (6 bases). V lost 5 bases and J lost 3, with 23 bases in between. In germline, CDR1 is SEHNR, CDR2 FQNEAQ (reference sequence). The CDR3 covers 18 residues. This CDR3 reads CASSHPPRGQNRYNEQFF. The CDR3 DNA reads TGTGCCAGCAGCCACCCCCCGCGGGGCCAAAACCGCTACAATGAGCAGTTCTTC.

This clone turned up a few times. V is TRBV11-2 and J is TRBJ1-4; D gene uncertain. Trimming cost V 1 base and J 0 bases, with 12 bases left between them. The germline CDR1 and CDR2 sequences are SGHAT and FQNNGV. CDR3 length equals 17 residues. The CDR3 DNA sequence: TGTGCCAGCAGCTTAGGTCCGGCGGTTGCAACTAATGAAAAACTGTTTTTT. Its protein is CASSLGPAVATNEKLFF.

The gene calls are TRBV28 and TRBJ2-2, with TRBD2 as a possible D gene (6 bases). This CDR3 contains 15 residues. The V gene's germline CDR1 is MDHEN and CDR2 SYDVKM. Trimming took off 6 bases at V and 1 base at J, with 12 bases between the two ends. The CDR3 protein is CASSPSGVNTGELFF. The DNA for the CDR3 is TGTGCCAGCAGCCCTTCGGGGGTGAACACCGGGGAGCTGTTTTTT.

The chain links TRBV7-2 to TRBJ1-5, with 7 bases identical to TRBD1. Germline values: CDR1 SGHTA, CDR2 FQGNSA. The CDR3 covers 14 residues. The junction had 3 bases not matched to a gene; V was cut back by 1 base and J by 6 bases. This CDR3 is CASSLGQGGQPQHF. Here the CDR3 DNA reads TGTGCCAGCAGCTTAGGACAGGGCGGTCAGCCCCAGCATTTT.

This chain links TRBV7-2 with TRBJ2-3; tentative D call: TRBD2 (5 bases). In germline, CDR1 is SGHTA, CDR2 FQGNSA. The CDR3 has 16 residues. Between the trimmed V and J ends, which lost 5 bases and 0 bases, there was a span of 15 bases. CDR3 sequence (DNA): TGTGCCAGCAGCCCCCGTCTCGGCGGGAGCACAGATACGCAGTATTTT. Translating gives CASSPRLGGSTDTQYF.

The chain is built from TRBV5-6 and TRBJ1-2, with no clear D. The length of the CDR3 is 14 residues. The germline V gene encodes CDR1 SGHDT and CDR2 YYEEEE. V was pared by 4 bases and J by 5 bases, with 15 bases between. The DNA of the CDR3 is TGTGCCAGCAGCAATATGAATCGGAGGTATGGCTACACCTTC. This sequence encodes CASSNMNRRYGYTF.

This rearrangement joins TRBV6-5 to TRBJ2-7; TRBD1 matches at 8 bases. Germline assignment: CDR1 MNHEY and CDR2 SVGAGI. The CDR3 totals 15 residues. V lost 0 bases and J lost 1; bases outside the gene matches: 2. The CDR3 bases are TGTGCCAGCAGTTACTCGACAGGGGCTTCCTACGAGCAGTACTTC. Translation gives CASSYSTGASYEQYF.

The chain has TRBV7-6 and TRBJ2-7; 8 bases fit TRBD1. J lost 3 bases, V lost 5 bases, and 12 bases had no gene match. The CDR3 covers 16 residues. Per germline, CDR1 SGHVS and CDR2 FNYEAQ. CDR3 region: CASSPPDRGLFYEQYF. CDR3 coding DNA: TGTGCCAGCAGCCCACCCGACAGGGGCCTTTTCTACGAGCAGTACTTC.

V is TRBV27 and J is TRBJ2-7; D is possibly TRBD1 (5 bases). Per germline, CDR1 MNHEY and CDR2 SMNVEV (reference sequence). The V and J ends lost 6 bases and 6 bases respectively, with 27 bases between them. The CDR3 length is 17 residues. CDR3 amino acids: CASSVTGRAGLKGEQYF. CDR3 DNA: TGTGCCAGCAGCGTGACCGGTCGGGCAGGGCTAAAGGGCGAGCAGTACTTC.

This clone occurred once. The chain combines TRBV7-2 with TRBJ1-1; D gene uncertain. CDR1 is SGHTA and CDR2 is FQGNSA in the germline V gene. Trimming shortened V by 2 bases and J by 3 bases, and 7 bases separated the two germline ends. This CDR3 is 13 amino acids long. Here the CDR3 reads CASSLTRDTEAFF. The CDR3 DNA reads as TGTGCCAGCAGCTTAACCCGGGACACTGAAGCTTTCTTT.

The V and J genes are TRBV7-2 and TRBJ1-5; D is possibly TRBD1 (6 bases). CDR1 and CDR2 (germline): SGHTA, FQGNSA. This CDR3 spans 14 amino acids. The V end lost 3 bases, the J end lost 7 bases, and 13 bases lay between the germline ends. CDR3 sequence reads: CASSLQGFDQPQHF. The CDR3 DNA reads as TGTGCCAGCAGCTTGCAGGGGTTCGACCAGCCCCAGCATTTT.

This clone appeared a few times. V gene TRBV18 combines with J gene TRBJ2-5, with TRBD2 matching over 11 bases. With V trimmed by 3 bases and J by 5 bases, 5 bases remained unmatched. CDR1 and CDR2 from the germline V gene are KGHSH and LQKENI. This CDR3 is 15 amino acids long. CDR3 in amino acids: CASSPPGLAGETQYF. DNA for the CDR3: TGTGCCAGCTCACCGCCCGGACTAGCGGGTGAGACCCAGTACTTC.

The chain joins TRBV5-4 to TRBJ2-3; TRBD2 agrees at 9 bases. This CDR3 comprises 14 residues. Germline CDR1 and CDR2: SGHNT and YYREEE (reference sequence). CDR3 protein: CAEALAGRADTQYF. Here the CDR3 DNA reads TGTGCAGAAGCCCTAGCGGGAAGGGCAGATACGCAGTATTTT.

This clone has a handful of counts. The CDR3 nucleotides read TGTGCCAGCAGTCCGGACAGGGTTGGGTCCGGGAAGCAGTACTTC. This sequence encodes CASSPDRVGSGKQYF. The chain is built from TRBV28 and TRBJ2-7; 8 bases are shared with TRBD1. V gave up 5 bases and J gave up 8 bases; unmatched junction bases: 14. The V gene's germline CDR1 is MDHEN and CDR2 SYDVKM. The CDR3 has 15 amino acids.

CDR3 coding DNA: TGTGCCAGCAGTGAGGGGTCAGGGCCGGAGACCCAGTACTTC. As protein: CASSEGSGPETQYF. The chain recombines TRBV2 with TRBJ2-5, with D possibly being TRBD1 (5 bases). V shed 3 bases and J shed 5 bases, with 13 bases lying between them. There are 14 residues in the CDR3. In germline, CDR1 is SNHLY, CDR2 FYNNEI.

The rearrangement joins TRBV10-3 to TRBJ2-1, with D maybe TRBD2 (5 bases). Germline V gene data show CDR1 as ENHRY and CDR2 as SYGVKD. The CDR3 runs 12 residues. V was trimmed by 6 bases and J by 6 bases, leaving 9 bases between them. The CDR3 protein is CAISISANEQFF. CDR3 nucleotide sequence: TGTGCCATCAGCATTAGCGCCAATGAGCAGTTCTTC.

This chain connects TRBV15 to TRBJ1-5; D unclear. CDR3 length: 13 amino acids. Germline assignment: CDR1 LNHNV and CDR2 YYDKDF (reference sequence). V was cut by 4 bases and J by 4 bases, with 8 bases left in between. In DNA, the CDR3 is TGTGCCACCAGCACGCTACAGAATCAGCCCCAGCATTTT. Its translation is CATSTLQNQPQHF.

Regarding this clone: At one of its ends the junction is not consistent with the germline gene, which may arise from a read error. The J gene is TRBJ2-7, the V gene TRBV28; TRBD2 matches at 11 bases. Per germline, CDR1 MDHEN and CDR2 SYDVKM. CDR3 length: 16 residues. The CDR3 DNA follows: TGTGCCGGCAGTTTAGCAATTAGCGGGAGGGTCCACGAGCAGTACTTC. This codes for CAGSLAISGRVHEQYF. Together with reference TRBV28 and TRBJ2-7, the CDR3 gives the full variable domain: DVKVTQSSRYLVKRTGEKVFLECVQDMDHENMFWYRQDPGLGLRLIYFSYDVKMKEKGDIPEGYSVSREKKERFSLILESASTNQTSMYLCAGSLAISGRVHEQYFGPGTRLTVT.

The chain carries TRBV28 and TRBJ2-1, with 9 nucleotides matching TRBD2. Germline-derived CDR1 and CDR2 are MDHEN and SYDVKM. With V trimmed by 6 bases and J by 3 bases, 3 bases remained unmatched. There are 14 residues in the CDR3. For the CDR3, the DNA is TGTGCCAGCAGGGTTAGCGGGAGCTACAATGAGCAGTTCTTC. It yields the protein CASRVSGSYNEQFF.

The V gene is TRBV5-1, the J gene TRBJ2-1; 11 bases line up with TRBD2. The germline V gene encodes CDR1 SGHRS and CDR2 YFSETQ. The CDR3 has 16 amino acids. V was clipped by 4 bases and J by 7 bases; unmatched bases: 10. The DNA of the CDR3 is TGCGCCAGCAGCAACCTAGCGGGAGGCGGTGTAAATGAGCAGTTCTTC. Residues: CASSNLAGGGVNEQFF.